This is a list of T cell receptor beta chains from one sample in a study of monozygotic twins with inflammatory bowel disease. Following a re-call of the 5' RACE reads, TCRdb has one entry per CDR3 protein and lacks DNA. This sample carries about 300,000 distinct CDR3 sequences, with more than 4.5% going to the ten biggest clones. The sequenced sample consisted of blood. These receptor sequences come from a human donor with ulcerative colitis or Crohn's disease, or a healthy co-twin of an affected twin (not recorded which). Both conserved end residues are part of each CDR3. The order of the fields is J gene, V gene, CDR3 protein.

>TRBJ1-1|TRBV20-1
CSAIRQGEAFF
>TRBJ1-1|TRBV20-1
CSASGGPPIRPITEAFF
>TRBJ2-3|TRBV20-1
CSAPTSGVDTQYF
>TRBJ2-7|TRBV5-1
CASSLEGRGHRSSYEQYF
>TRBJ2-6|TRBV28
CASRKGANSGANVLTF
>TRBJ2-7|TRBV6-2/TRBV6-3
CASSLKGGAEQYF
>TRBJ1-1|TRBV12-3/TRBV12-4
CASSLAVGTEAFF
>TRBJ2-1|TRBV20-1
CSASEGGGYNEQFF
>TRBJ2-7|TRBV24-1
CATSDPNRLPYEQYF
>TRBJ2-6|TRBV2
CASSEQFSGANVLTF
>TRBJ2-3|TRBV20-1
CSVPAGSTDTQYF
>TRBJ2-1|TRBV3-1
CASSQLAGGLPEQFF
>TRBJ2-1|TRBV19
CASSIEVTTYNEQFF
>TRBJ2-7|TRBV5-1
CASSFSMGRPGEQYF
>TRBJ1-2|TRBV27
CASSPQVSYGYTF
>TRBJ1-1|TRBV5-1
CASSLTSSENTEAFF
>TRBJ1-1|TRBV10-3
CAIMSSASHMNTEAFF
>TRBJ2-7|TRBV5-1
CASSATGDSYEQYF
>TRBJ1-6|TRBV28
CASSLFVESSLRGNSPLHF
>TRBJ2-3|TRBV4-3
CASSQEWSGGAGGTDTQYF
>TRBJ2-5|TRBV29-1
CSVEGLQGLGETQYF
>TRBJ2-7|TRBV11-1
CASSLGDRVHPSYEQYF
>TRBJ2-4|TRBV29-1
CSVEGKFKNIQYF
>TRBJ1-6|TRBV12-3/TRBV12-4
CASSRQGADSPLHF
>TRBJ2-2|TRBV5-6
CASSWGRTNTGELFF
>TRBJ2-7|TRBV6-1
CASNCTGTRSYEQYF
>TRBJ1-2|TRBV25-1
CASSGEGRSYGYTF
>TRBJ2-3|TRBV7-9
CASTTNAGGPTDTQYF
>TRBJ2-6|TRBV11-1
CASSLARPDQSGANVLTF
>TRBJ1-3|TRBV5-5
CASSLAGGSDTIYF
>TRBJ2-1|TRBV19
CASSTHRVIIF
>TRBJ2-3|TRBV6-5
CASKSGHTDTQYF
>TRBJ2-7|TRBV20-1
CSALNQGTSGRGYEQYF
>TRBJ1-1|TRBV5-1
CASSPGQGAVNTEAFF
>TRBJ2-7|TRBV20-1
CSAPRGSSYEQYF
>TRBJ2-2|TRBV19
CASSIWFTGELFF
>TRBJ1-2|TRBV24-1
CATRGTGMDGYTF
>TRBJ2-1|TRBV5-1
CASSFGGTNNEQFF
>TRBJ1-1|TRBV4-1
CASGKRENTEAFF
>TRBJ1-2|TRBV2
CASSVVGGGSDGYTF
>TRBJ2-5|TRBV7-8
CASRPPNLETQYF
>TRBJ2-4|TRBV5-1
CASSLRQSRYF
>TRBJ1-1|TRBV7-3
CASSLALDGNTEAFF
>TRBJ2-5|TRBV7-2
CASSRATETQYF
>TRBJ1-2|TRBV20-1
CSARHRGLGYTF
>TRBJ2-5|TRBV27
CASSRAGETQYF
>TRBJ1-6|TRBV7-3
CASSLSGDRSYNSPLHF
>TRBJ1-4|TRBV12-3/TRBV12-4
CASSFKEKLFF
>TRBJ1-1|TRBV6-2/TRBV6-3
CASRRKISGNTEAFF
>TRBJ2-3|TRBV6-5
CASSSTGTSGRASTDTQYF
>TRBJ1-6|TRBV12-3/TRBV12-4
CASSSTGFVSPLHF
>TRBJ2-5|TRBV6-5
CASSYGLVAGGRETQYF
>TRBJ2-5|TRBV28
CASNPTGELQTQYF
>TRBJ2-7|TRBV4-3
CASSQDGDGQVEHFEQYF